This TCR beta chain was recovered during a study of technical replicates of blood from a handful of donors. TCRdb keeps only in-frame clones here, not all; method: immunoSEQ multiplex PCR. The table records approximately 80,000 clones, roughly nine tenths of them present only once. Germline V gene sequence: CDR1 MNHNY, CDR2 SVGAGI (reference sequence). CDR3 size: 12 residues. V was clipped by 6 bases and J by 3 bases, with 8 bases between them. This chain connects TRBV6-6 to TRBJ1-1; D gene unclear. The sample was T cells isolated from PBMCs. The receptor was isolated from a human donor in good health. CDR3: CASRVQDTEAFF. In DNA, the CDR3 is TGTGCCAGCAGGGTTCAGGACACTGAAGCTTTCTTT.